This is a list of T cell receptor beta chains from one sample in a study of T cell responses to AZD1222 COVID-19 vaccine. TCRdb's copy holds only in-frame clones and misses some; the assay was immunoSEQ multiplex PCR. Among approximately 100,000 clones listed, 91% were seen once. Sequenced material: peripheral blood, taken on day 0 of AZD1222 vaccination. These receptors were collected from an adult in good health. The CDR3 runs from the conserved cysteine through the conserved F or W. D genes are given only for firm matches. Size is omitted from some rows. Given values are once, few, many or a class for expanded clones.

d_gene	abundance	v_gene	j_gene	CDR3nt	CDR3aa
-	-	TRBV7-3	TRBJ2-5	TGTGCCAGCAGCGACGGGGAGACCCAGTACTTC	CASSDGETQYF
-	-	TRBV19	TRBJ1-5	TGTGCCAGTAGTGTCGGGCTTTATCAGCCCCAGCATTTT	CASSVGLYQPQHF
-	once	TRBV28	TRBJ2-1	TGTGCCAGCAGTCTGTTTGGGACGGACCCTCGTCAATTCTTC	CASSLFGTDPRQFF
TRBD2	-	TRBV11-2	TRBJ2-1	TGTGCCAGCAGCTTAGGTTGGCGGGAGGAGGATGAGCAGTTCTTC	CASSLGWREEDEQFF
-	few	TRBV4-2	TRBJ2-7	TGTGCCAGCGGACTTAAGGGCGGGTACGAGCAGTACTTC	CASGLKGGYEQYF
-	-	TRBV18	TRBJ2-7	TGTGCCAGCTCACCCCTGGCAGCCAACTACGAGCAGTACTTC	CASSPLAANYEQYF
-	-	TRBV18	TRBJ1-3	TGTGCCAGCTCCCAAAGCTCTGGAGTTTTCTCTGGAAACACCATATATTTT	CASSQSSGVFSGNTIYF
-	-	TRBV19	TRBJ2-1	TGTGCCAGTAGTATCCCCCTGGCAGGAATGGGCAATGAGCAGTTCTTC	CASSIPLAGMGNEQFF
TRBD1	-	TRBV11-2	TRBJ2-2	TGTGCCAGTGGGGGACAGGCGAACACCGGGGAGCTGTTTTTT	CASGGQANTGELFF
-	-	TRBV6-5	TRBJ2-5	TGTGCCAGCAGTAGAGGACGGAGACAAGAGACCCAGTACTTC	CASSRGRRQETQYF
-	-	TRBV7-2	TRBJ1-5	TGTGCCAGCAGTGATGTGGCCGGGCCCCAGCATTTT	CASSDVAGPQHF
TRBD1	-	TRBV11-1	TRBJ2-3	TGTGCCAGCAGCTCACAGGGGGCCTCTAGCACAGATACGCAGTATTTT	CASSSQGASSTDTQYF
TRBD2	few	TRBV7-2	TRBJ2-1	TGTGCCAGCAGCCTAACTAGCGGATACAATGAGCAGTTCTTC	CASSLTSGYNEQFF
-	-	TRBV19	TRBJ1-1	TGTGCCAGTAGTATCATTGGTGTTCCTGAAGCTTTCTTT	CASSIIGVPEAFF
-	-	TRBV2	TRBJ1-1	TGTGCCAGCAGGCGGACGCAGAACACTGAAGCTTTCTTT	CASRRTQNTEAFF
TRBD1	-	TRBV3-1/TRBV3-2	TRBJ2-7	TGTGCCAGCAGCCACAAAACCGGGACAGCCTACGAGCAGTACTTC	CASSHKTGTAYEQYF
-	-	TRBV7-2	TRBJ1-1	TGTGCCAGCAGCTTAGTAACAGGATCGAACACTGAAGCTTTCTTT	CASSLVTGSNTEAFF
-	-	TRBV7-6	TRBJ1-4	TGTGCCAGCAGCTTAGCGGCGGGGGATGGCGAAAAACTGTTTTTT	CASSLAAGDGEKLFF
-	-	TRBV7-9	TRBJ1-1	TGTGCCAGCAGCTCAACGGGGAACACTGAAGCTTTCTTT	CASSSTGNTEAFF
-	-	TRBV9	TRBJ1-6	TGTGCCAGCAGCGTAATTGAGGGTTCACCCCTCCACTTT	CASSVIEGSPLHF
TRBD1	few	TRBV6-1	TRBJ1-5	TGTGCCAGCAGTGAAAAGGCAGGGGGAGTTGTTCATCAGCCCCAGCATTTT	CASSEKAGGVVHQPQHF
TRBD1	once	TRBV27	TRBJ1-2	TGTGCCAGCAGTCTGGGACAGGGAGCCTATGGCTACACCTTC	CASSLGQGAYGYTF
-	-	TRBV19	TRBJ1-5	TGTGCCAGTAGTATAGACCGAAGGCAGGTTCAGCCCCAGCATTTT	CASSIDRRQVQPQHF
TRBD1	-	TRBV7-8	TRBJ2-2	TGTGCCAGCAGCTCCCATTACTCTGACAGGGGGCTGCCCGGGGAGCTGTTTTTT	CASSSHYSDRGLPGELFF
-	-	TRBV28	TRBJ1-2	TGTGCCAGCATTGAGGCAGGCCCTAACTATGGCTACACCTTC	CASIEAGPNYGYTF
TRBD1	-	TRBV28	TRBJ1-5	TGTGCCAGCAGTTCCGGGACAGGGGTAAGTCAGCCCCAGCATTTT	CASSSGTGVSQPQHF
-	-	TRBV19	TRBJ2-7	TGTGCCAGTAGCTCCCAGGGATCCTACGAGCAGTACTTC	CASSSQGSYEQYF
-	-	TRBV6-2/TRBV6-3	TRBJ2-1	TGTGCCAGCAGTTACGAGCTGGGGGGTTGGGGTCAGAACAATGAGCAGTTCTTC	CASSYELGGWGQNNEQFF
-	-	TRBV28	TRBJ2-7	TGTGCCAGCAGTTCGGACTTCAGCTCCTACGAGCAGTACTTC	CASSSDFSSYEQYF
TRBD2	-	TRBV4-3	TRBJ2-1	TGCGCCAGCAGCCAAGATAGGGCTAGCGGGATCTCCTACAATGAGCAGTTCTTC	CASSQDRASGISYNEQFF